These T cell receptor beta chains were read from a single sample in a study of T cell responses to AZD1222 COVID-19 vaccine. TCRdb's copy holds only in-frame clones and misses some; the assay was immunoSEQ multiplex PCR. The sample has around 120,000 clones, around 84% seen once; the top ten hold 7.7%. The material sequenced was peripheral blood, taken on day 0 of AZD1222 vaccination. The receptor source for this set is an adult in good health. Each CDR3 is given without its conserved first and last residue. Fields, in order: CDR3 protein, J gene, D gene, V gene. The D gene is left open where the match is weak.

CDR3: ASSPGTSGGQETQY
J: TRBJ2-5
D: TRBD2
V: TRBV3-1/TRBV3-2

CDR3: ASSELAGATQETQY
J: TRBJ2-5
D: TRBD2
V: TRBV6-1

CDR3: ASSGPGAHQPQH
J: TRBJ1-5
D: .
V: TRBV25-1

CDR3: ATSRGSGSSYNSPLH
J: TRBJ1-6
D: .
V: TRBV15

CDR3: ASSQDMRSGPTYEQY
J: TRBJ2-7
D: .
V: TRBV4-3

CDR3: ASSFGLAAYEQY
J: TRBJ2-7
D: TRBD2
V: TRBV7-2

CDR3: AWRDTPYEQY
J: TRBJ2-7
D: .
V: TRBV30

CDR3: ASSIGSGGWYTEAF
J: TRBJ1-1
D: TRBD1
V: TRBV19

CDR3: ASSLIAPSKNIQY
J: TRBJ2-4
D: .
V: TRBV27

CDR3: ASSLKRASDTQY
J: TRBJ2-3
D: .
V: TRBV5-4

CDR3: ASSPRSGPQGEQF
J: TRBJ2-1
D: .
V: TRBV11-2

CDR3: ASSLAGGPQNGELF
J: TRBJ2-2
D: TRBD2
V: TRBV7-9

CDR3: ASSQLLNYGYT
J: TRBJ1-2
D: .
V: TRBV6-5

CDR3: ASSWVVAGGISYEQY
J: TRBJ2-7
D: TRBD2
V: TRBV5-7

CDR3: ASSRGGSETQY
J: TRBJ2-5
D: TRBD2
V: TRBV5-1

CDR3: ASSYSSDPYEQY
J: TRBJ2-7
D: .
V: TRBV6-5

CDR3: AWKNPGQAIRAF
J: TRBJ1-1
D: TRBD1
V: TRBV30

CDR3: ASSQGPSTGELF
J: TRBJ2-2
D: .
V: TRBV4-1

CDR3: ASSQVGRSSGNTIY
J: TRBJ1-3
D: .
V: TRBV3-1/TRBV3-2

CDR3: ASGPRPRQGGPQY
J: TRBJ2-7
D: TRBD1
V: TRBV27

CDR3: ASGVSGTGQETQY
J: TRBJ2-5
D: TRBD1
V: TRBV5-1

CDR3: ASSQGGAGFYNEQF
J: TRBJ2-1
D: .
V: TRBV3-1/TRBV3-2

CDR3: ASSFSVQETQY
J: TRBJ2-5
D: .
V: TRBV28

CDR3: ASSLWPDPQH
J: TRBJ1-5
D: .
V: TRBV5-8

CDR3: ASSIGGEGNQPQH
J: TRBJ1-5
D: .
V: TRBV19

CDR3: ASSPLRGAPGTDTQY
J: TRBJ2-3
D: TRBD2
V: TRBV28

CDR3: ASSSRLAGGEDEQY
J: TRBJ2-7
D: TRBD2
V: TRBV9

CDR3: ASSSRDRSTDTQY
J: TRBJ2-3
D: TRBD1
V: TRBV27

CDR3: ASSVAPGQGTYEQY
J: TRBJ2-7
D: TRBD1
V: TRBV9

CDR3: ASIPGGGRTNEQF
J: TRBJ2-1
D: TRBD2
V: TRBV28

CDR3: ASSVSDSNSPLH
J: TRBJ1-6
D: .
V: TRBV9

CDR3: AITVAGARNEQF
J: TRBJ2-1
D: TRBD2
V: TRBV10-3

CDR3: ASSSTGGTNEKLF
J: TRBJ1-4
D: .
V: TRBV5-4

CDR3: ASSTPGPSNQPQH
J: TRBJ1-5
D: .
V: TRBV28

CDR3: ASSTDSNQPQH
J: TRBJ1-5
D: .
V: TRBV5-4

CDR3: ASSLSDQPQH
J: TRBJ1-5
D: .
V: TRBV2

CDR3: ASREDGNYGYT
J: TRBJ1-2
D: .
V: TRBV2

CDR3: ASSPSGGSGNEQF
J: TRBJ2-1
D: TRBD2
V: TRBV7-9

CDR3: ASRFDLGNTGELF
J: TRBJ2-2
D: .
V: TRBV5-1

CDR3: ASRPGLAGGHRH
J: TRBJ2-4
D: TRBD2
V: TRBV6-5

CDR3: ASSSDSANSPLH
J: TRBJ1-6
D: .
V: TRBV18

CDR3: AIRTGDQPQH
J: TRBJ1-5
D: TRBD1
V: TRBV10-3

CDR3: ASSPPGQAPFYGYT
J: TRBJ1-2
D: TRBD1
V: TRBV18

CDR3: ASSQVAGGSETQY
J: TRBJ2-5
D: TRBD1
V: TRBV3-1/TRBV3-2

CDR3: ASSYRTGINEQF
J: TRBJ2-1
D: TRBD1
V: TRBV19

CDR3: ASSPRQGAAYEQY
J: TRBJ2-7
D: TRBD1
V: TRBV7-3

CDR3: ASSLAGTGGYEQY
J: TRBJ2-7
D: TRBD1
V: TRBV13

CDR3: ASSQGADEKLF
J: TRBJ1-4
D: TRBD1
V: TRBV18

CDR3: ASSGTTGGGSTEAF
J: TRBJ1-1
D: TRBD1
V: TRBV10-1

CDR3: ASSFQAGRLF
J: TRBJ1-4
D: .
V: TRBV7-9

CDR3: ASSLAEGQPQH
J: TRBJ1-5
D: .
V: TRBV5-1

CDR3: ASSRDTLGEQF
J: TRBJ2-1
D: .
V: TRBV28

CDR3: ASSSPRWGSPLH
J: TRBJ1-6
D: .
V: TRBV27

CDR3: ASSEDGQRGYT
J: TRBJ1-2
D: .
V: TRBV6-1

CDR3: ASSRRGGLGGELF
J: TRBJ2-2
D: TRBD2
V: TRBV14